The TCR beta chain described here comes from a study of cytotoxic CD8 clonotypes in ibrutinib-treated CLL. Clones were sequenced by immunoSEQ multiplex PCR, and TCRdb holds only the in-frame ones, with some missing. The repertoire holds 24,000 or so clones, with approximately 71% as singletons. A note on this clone: The antigen is not known.

Study-wide results and caveats: Public clonotypes, an uncommon group, contracted or remained stable on treatment. Sustained-remission and progressing patients had unequal sampling times.

This CDR3 is 15 amino acids long. CDR1 and CDR2 (germline): SEHNR, FQNEAQ (reference sequence). Trimming removed 1 base from V and 8 bases from J, with 14 bases in between. About 2 micrograms of genomic DNA from cryopreserved PBMCs went into TCR beta libraries. This sequence was found in a human donor with chronic lymphocytic leukemia. This chain connects TRBV7-9 to TRBJ1-4; D may be TRBD1 (6 bases). Sample: PBMCs, taken after 12 months of ibrutinib treatment. The DNA for the CDR3 is TGTGCCAGCAGCTTAGTAACCAGGGGAGAGGAAAAACTGTTTTTT. Encoded protein: CASSLVTRGEEKLFF.